Listed here are 30 T cell receptor beta chains from one sample, sequenced in a study of technical replicates of blood from several donors. The repertoire was sequenced with immunoSEQ multiplex PCR; TCRdb's copy has only in-frame clones and lacks some. Among tens of thousands of clones, over 85% were seen once, and the ten largest hold 0.41%. Specimen: T cells isolated from PBMCs. These receptor sequences come from a human donor in good health.

V and J are TRBV5-4 and TRBJ1-4, with D tentatively TRBD1 (5 bases). The length of the CDR3 is 14 residues. V was pared by 0 bases and J by 6 bases, with 9 bases between. Germline V gives CDR1 SGHNT, CDR2 YYREEE (reference sequence). This chain's CDR3 is CASSLGQGHEKLFF. The CDR3 region has the DNA TGTGCCAGCAGCTTGGGTCAGGGTCATGAAAAACTGTTTTTT.

The J gene is TRBJ1-1, the V gene TRBV12-5; no definite D call. V lost 7 bases to trimming and J lost 1 base, with 13 bases between them. Germline CDR1 reads LGHNT; CDR2 reads FRNRAP. CDR3 size: 14 residues. The CDR3, as DNA: TGTGCTAGTGCCCTCGGGGTACGGAACACTGAAGCTTTCTTT. Protein product: CASALGVRNTEAFF.

The chain employs TRBV9 and TRBJ2-5, with 10 bases identical to TRBD2. The CDR3 is 18 amino acids. The trim removed 0 bases at V and 5 bases at J, leaving 13 bases unmatched. The germline gives CDR1 SGDLS, CDR2 YYNGEE. CDR3 region: CASSVGVSGRMGSETQYF. The CDR3 DNA is TGTGCCAGCAGCGTAGGGGTTAGCGGGAGGATGGGGTCGGAGACCCAGTACTTC.

The rearrangement uses TRBV10-3 and TRBJ2-7, with TRBD2 matching over 15 bases. The CDR3 consists of 19 residues. Germline V lookup: CDR1 ENHRY, CDR2 SYGVKD. Trimming cost V 4 bases and J 0 bases; bases outside gene matches: 10. The CDR3 sequence is CAISGPGTSGRKSSYEQYF. CDR3 nucleotides: TGTGCCATCAGTGGACCCGGGACTAGCGGGAGGAAAAGCTCCTACGAGCAGTACTTC.

The chain combines TRBV29-1 with TRBJ1-1; tentative D call: TRBD1 (5 bases). Trimming left V 3 bases short and J 0 bases short, with 11 bases between. Looked up from germline, CDR1 is SQVTM and CDR2 is ANQGSEA. The CDR3 spans 14 residues. CDR3 residues: CSVEGGRMNTEAFF. In DNA form, the CDR3 reads TGCAGCGTTGAGGGGGGTAGGATGAACACTGAAGCTTTCTTT.

The rearrangement links TRBV4-1 to TRBJ2-7, with D possibly TRBD2 on 5 matching bases. Germline values: CDR1 MGHRA, CDR2 YSYEKL. There are 14 residues in the CDR3. Trimming removed 2 bases at V and 4 bases at J, with 12 bases between. The CDR3 DNA reads as TGCGCCAGCAGCCAACCACTAGTTGGGTACGAGCAGTACTTC. Amino acid sequence: CASSQPLVGYEQYF.

The rearrangement links TRBV19 to TRBJ2-1, with D possibly matching TRBD2 (5 bases). V lost 8 bases and J lost 0, with 8 bases in between. The CDR3 has 13 amino acids. Germline CDR1 LNHDA, CDR2 SQIVND (reference sequence). CDR3 in DNA: TGTGCCAGTCGGGAAAGCTCCTACAATGAGCAGTTCTTC. Its protein product is CASRESSYNEQFF. Filled out from reference TRBV19 and TRBJ2-1, the complete variable domain reads DGGITQSPKYLFRKEGQNVTLSCEQNLNHDAMYWYRQDPGQGLRLIYYSQIVNDFQKGDIAEGYSVSREKKESFPLTVTSAQKNPTAFYLCASRESSYNEQFFGPGTRLTVL.

The chain has TRBV5-1 and TRBJ1-1, with 9 bases that match TRBD1. With V trimmed by 4 bases and J by 7 bases, 8 bases remained unmatched. This CDR3 is built from 14 residues. Germline V lookup: CDR1 SGHRS, CDR2 YFSETQ. CDR3 residues: CASSLADRGNEAFF. The CDR3 coding sequence is TGCGCCAGCAGCCTAGCGGACAGGGGTAATGAAGCTTTCTTT.

This chain joins TRBV30 and TRBJ2-4, with TRBD2 identical over 7 bases. Germline V lookup: CDR1 GTSNPN, CDR2 SVGIG (reference sequence). Trimming cost V 5 bases and J 3 bases; bases outside gene matches: 10. CDR3 length: 15 amino acids. CDR3 nucleotide sequence: TGTGCCTGGTCGGTAGCGGGCGAGATCAAAAACATTCAGTACTTC. It is translated as CAWSVAGEIKNIQYF.

This sequence joins TRBV30 and TRBJ2-7, with 7 bases that match TRBD2. V lost 4 bases, J lost 3 bases, and 6 bases stayed unmatched. The germline CDR1 and CDR2 sequences are GTSNPN and SVGIG (reference sequence). The CDR3 totals 13 residues. The CDR3 loop reads CAWTPAGDYEQYF. For the CDR3, the DNA is TGTGCCTGGACGCCCGCGGGGGACTACGAGCAGTACTTC.

The chain employs TRBV19 and TRBJ1-2; D not certain. Trimming pared 7 bases from V and 2 bases from J, leaving 17 bases between. The V gene's germline CDR1 is LNHDA and CDR2 SQIVND (reference sequence). The CDR3 spans 15 residues. The CDR3 region has the DNA TGTGCCAGTACCGACTACAGCAGAGCGAACTATGGCTACACCTTC. Translating gives CASTDYSRANYGYTF.

The V call is TRBV19, the J call TRBJ1-2; 8 positions match TRBD1. The ends lost 6 bases at V and 6 bases at J; junction bases unmatched: 6. Germline V gives CDR1 LNHDA, CDR2 SQIVND (reference sequence). The CDR3 is 13 residues long. The CDR3 DNA reads as TGTGCCAGTAGATCGACAGGGGATGATGGCTACACCTTC. As protein: CASRSTGDDGYTF.

The rearrangement uses TRBV5-6 and TRBJ2-7; D is possibly TRBD1 (6 bases). Germline values: CDR1 SGHDT, CDR2 YYEEEE. CDR3 size: 12 residues. V gave up 3 bases and J gave up 7 bases, with 11 bases separating them. CDR3: CASSSGTREQYF. CDR3 coding DNA: TGTGCCAGCAGCTCGGGGACACGGGAGCAGTACTTC.

V and J are TRBV7-3 and TRBJ2-3; TRBD2 matches at 7 bases. This CDR3 is 14 amino acids long. Germline V gene lookup returns CDR1 SGHTA and CDR2 FQGTGA. V gave up 5 bases and J gave up 5 bases; unmatched junction bases: 7. The CDR3 bases are TGTGCCAGCAGCCCCGGACTAGTTTTAGATACGCAGTATTTT. Its translation is CASSPGLVLDTQYF. Complete variable domain (other parts from reference TRBV7-3 and TRBJ2-3): GAGVSQTPSNKVTEKGKYVELRCDPISGHTALYWYRQSLGQGPEFLIYFQGTGAADDSGLPNDRFFAVRPEGSVSTLKIQRTERGDSAVYLCASSPGLVLDTQYFGPGTRLTVL.

The rearrangement joins TRBV11-3 to TRBJ2-7; 7 bases line up with TRBD1. The CDR3 has 13 amino acids. The germline V gene encodes CDR1 SGHNT and CDR2 YENEEA. V was pared by 5 bases and J by 4 bases, with 5 bases of the junction left unmatched. The CDR3 sequence is CASSPGQQYEQYF. The CDR3 nucleotides are TGTGCCAGCAGCCCGGGACAGCAATACGAGCAGTACTTC.

V usage is TRBV4-2 and J usage is TRBJ2-7; possibly TRBD1 for D (6 bases). With 0 bases removed from V and 1 base from J, the gap between germline ends came to 7 bases. CDR3 size: 14 residues. Germline-derived CDR1 and CDR2 are LGHNA and YNFKEQ. CDR3 residues: CASSQDRGSYEQYF. The CDR3, as DNA: TGTGCCAGCAGCCAAGACAGGGGATCCTACGAGCAGTACTTC.

This clone has more than one count but fewer than ten. The chain couples TRBV19 to TRBJ1-1; D gene unclear. The CDR3 length is 12 residues. Germline assignment: CDR1 LNHDA and CDR2 SQIVND (reference sequence). Trimming removed 7 bases from V and 8 bases from J, with 14 bases in between. CDR3 bases: TGTGCCAGTACCACCGGTCGTACGGAAGCTTTCTTT. Amino acids: CASTTGRTEAFF.

The V call is TRBV5-1, the J call TRBJ1-1; 9 positions match TRBD1. With 4 bases clipped from V and 5 bases from J, the junction kept 9 bases outside the gene matches. This CDR3 has 15 amino acids. CDR1 SGHRS and CDR2 YFSETQ come from the germline V gene. The CDR3 loop is CASSPRTGEGTEAFF. Here the CDR3 DNA reads TGCGCCAGCAGCCCGCGGACAGGGGAAGGAACTGAAGCTTTCTTT.

The chain combines TRBV7-3 with TRBJ2-1; D not certain. Trimming removed 1 base at V and 7 bases at J, with 5 bases between. This CDR3 is built from 12 residues. Per germline, CDR1 SGHTA and CDR2 FQGTGA. The CDR3 sequence is CASSLRDNEQFF. In DNA, the CDR3 is TGTGCCAGCAGCTTAAGAGATAATGAGCAGTTCTTC.

The chain joins TRBV6-5 to TRBJ1-1; 9 positions match TRBD1. J lost 2 bases, V lost 2 bases, and 6 bases had no gene match. CDR1 is MNHEY, CDR2 SVGAGI, per germline. The CDR3 loop spans 16 amino acids. The CDR3 region is CASSYDRGLLNTEAFF. The DNA for the CDR3 is TGTGCCAGCAGTTACGACAGGGGGTTACTTAACACTGAAGCTTTCTTT.

The chain is built from TRBV4-1 and TRBJ1-2; 10 nucleotides agree with TRBD1. The CDR3 has 15 amino acids. Germline V gene sequence: CDR1 MGHRA, CDR2 YSYEKL. The junction had 1 base not matched to a gene; V was cut back by 1 base and J by 2 bases. CDR3 region: CASSQGTGGNYGYTF. CDR3 nucleotides: TGCGCCAGCAGCCAAGGGACAGGGGGGAACTATGGCTACACCTTC.

The genes are TRBV19 and TRBJ1-1; TRBD1 is a possible D gene (6 bases). The CDR3 is 13 amino acids. The germline V gene encodes CDR1 LNHDA and CDR2 SQIVND (reference sequence). The V gene lost 2 bases and the J gene lost 7 bases, with 11 bases spanning the gap. The CDR3 protein is CASSIQGSGEAFF. The CDR3 DNA reads TGTGCCAGTAGTATACAGGGGTCGGGTGAAGCTTTCTTT.

The chain has TRBV19 and TRBJ2-3; perhaps TRBD2 as D (7 bases). CDR1 is LNHDA and CDR2 is SQIVND in the germline V gene (reference sequence). Trimming took off 5 bases at V and 4 bases at J, with 13 bases between the two ends. The CDR3 is 14 residues long. The CDR3 DNA sequence: TGTGCCAGTAGTCTCTGGGGGGGGCCAGATACGCAGTATTTT. This gives the protein CASSLWGGPDTQYF.

This chain links TRBV4-3 with TRBJ2-3; 7 bases align to TRBD1. CDR1 and CDR2 (germline): LGHNA, YSLEER. After removal of 3 bases from V and 0 bases from J, the junction contained 6 bases not matched to a gene. CDR3 length equals 16 residues. In DNA, the CDR3 is TGCGCCAGCAGCCAGTTAGAGGGGGCTAGCACAGATACGCAGTATTTT. Translated, it gives CASSQLEGASTDTQYF.

This chain joins TRBV27 and TRBJ1-3, with D tentatively TRBD1 (6 bases). Germline values: CDR1 MNHEY, CDR2 SMNVEV (reference sequence). V was trimmed by 2 bases and J by 8 bases, leaving 16 bases between them. The CDR3 is made up of 15 amino acids. The CDR3, as DNA: TGTGCCAGCAGTTTAACGGGCCAGGGGACATACACCATATATTTT. It yields the protein CASSLTGQGTYTIYF.

The chain combines TRBV4-3 with TRBJ2-1; 7 bases agree with TRBD2. The V gene end was trimmed by 0 bases and the J gene end by 5 bases; junction bases not matched to a gene: 7. Germline-derived CDR1 and CDR2 are LGHNA and YSLEER. This CDR3 contains 16 residues. CDR3 nucleotide sequence: TGCGCCAGCAGCCAAGAGAGCGGGGCCTGGGACAATGAGCAGTTCTTC. Protein sequence: CASSQESGAWDNEQFF.

This clone is a singleton in its sample. The V and J genes are TRBV15 and TRBJ2-7; D might be TRBD2 (5 bases). The CDR3 contains 16 residues. Germline lookup yields CDR1 LNHNV and CDR2 YYDKDF (reference sequence). Trimming pared 0 bases from V and 2 bases from J, leaving 14 bases between. The CDR3 DNA reads as TGTGCCACCAGCAGAGAGGTTGGGAGTTTGGCCTACGAGCAGTACTTC. It is translated as CATSREVGSLAYEQYF.

The V gene is TRBV10-3, the J gene TRBJ2-2, with D possibly TRBD1 on 5 matching bases. CDR1 ENHRY and CDR2 SYGVKD come from the germline V gene. V was trimmed by 10 bases and J by 4 bases, leaving 16 bases between them. This CDR3 is built from 14 residues. CDR3 nucleotides: TGTGCCAGCAGCAGGGATTACGGCACCGGGGAGCTGTTTTTT. It encodes CASSRDYGTGELFF.

The chain combines TRBV2 with TRBJ2-7, with D perhaps matching TRBD2 (6 bases). V was shortened by 1 base and J by 0 bases, with 10 bases between the two germline ends. CDR1 is SNHLY and CDR2 is FYNNEI in the germline V gene. This CDR3 is 15 amino acids long. The CDR3 reads CASSEGLGVSYEQYF. CDR3 nucleotide sequence: TGTGCCAGCAGTGAAGGACTAGGGGTCTCCTACGAGCAGTACTTC. Variable domain in full (rest from reference TRBV2 and TRBJ2-7): EPEVTQTPSHQVTQMGQEVILRCVPISNHLYFYWYRQILGQKVEFLVSFYNNEISEKSEIFDDQFSVERPDGSNFTLKIRSTKLEDSAMYFCASSEGLGVSYEQYFGPGTRLTVT.

The rearrangement links TRBV25-1 to TRBJ1-4; weak D call: TRBD1 (5 bases). Germline V CDR1 and CDR2: MGHDK, SYGVNS. The CDR3 sequence is 14 residues long. V lost 3 bases and J 0 bases, leaving 5 bases between the germline ends. The CDR3 region has the DNA TGTGCCAGCAGTGACAGGGCAACTAATGAAAAACTGTTTTTT. It specifies CASSDRATNEKLFF.